This TCR beta chain was captured by sequencing in a study of CD8+CD57+ T cells in acquired aplastic anemia. Background on the study: An average of 3.2 ug of DNA was obtained from sorted CD4+ and CD8+ cells. Study-wide results and limits: It was found that roughly 31 CD8+ CDR3 sequences were shared between patients and controls.

Regarding this clonotype: What it binds is not known. Mismatch with germline at one junction end may stem from a read error.

For sequencing, patients were chosen who had shown expansion of CD8+CD57+ cells by flow cytometry. CDR1 and CDR2 (germline): SGDLS, YYNGEE. The CDR3 runs to 14 residues. Using genomic DNA as the template, TCR beta VDJ and CDR3 profiling was carried out. TCRdb itself ran the reads through MiXCR, one entry per CDR3 protein. Among some 170,000 distinct CDR3 sequences, roughly 65% were seen once, and the ten largest hold 40% to 50%. Sequencing used sorted CD4+, CD8+, or CD8+CD57+ T cells (not recorded which) from PBMCs. This chain links TRBV9 with TRBJ2-5; TRBD2 is a possible D gene (7 bases). The receptor was isolated from a human donor with aplastic anemia. The CDR3 reads CASSVWGGQETQHF. CDR3 coding DNA: TGTGCCAGCAGCGTATGGGGGGGCCAGGAGACCCAGCACTTC.